The clone carrying this T cell receptor (beta chain) has a count of ten or more. CDR1 MNHEY and CDR2 SVGEGT come from the germline V gene. CDR3 length: 15 residues. Trimming cost V 4 bases and J 4 bases; bases outside gene matches: 9. This sample was included in a study of T cell repertoires in cytomegalovirus infection. The wider study: Public TCR beta signature analysis indicated the presence of both CMV infection and matching HLA type.

TCRdb processed the reads anew with MiXCR; each CDR3 protein has one entry. The sample lists hundreds of thousands of distinct CDR3 sequences, roughly 9.5% occurring once. The clonotype was recovered from a human donor in good health (CMV status not recorded). Some clones in this sample may be carry-over from other donors' samples. Sample: PBMCs. The V and J genes are TRBV6-2 or TRBV6-3 and TRBJ1-1; 7 bases are shared with TRBD1. CDR3 region: CASSSDRVRGTEAFF. CDR3 nucleotides: TGTGCCAGCAGTTCCGACAGGGTAAGGGGCACTGAAGCTTTCTTT.